This entry describes one TCR beta chain. Its antigen specificity is not known. Base qualities are not at hand, and no much larger clone is one base apart. The sample is drawn from a study of shared clonotypes between healthy human individuals (dated by TCRdb to the early 2020s). About the investigation overall: The cohort included three men and a couple of women between 18 and 49 years of age. Between about 0.85 and 10 billion PBMCs per donor were obtained by leukapheresis. Blood TCR repertoires of a handful of healthy adults were deeply sequenced to estimate repertoire size and the extent of clonotype sharing between individuals. To increase sequencing depth and limit assay-specific biases, different laboratories used diverse techniques to prepare libraries and sequence TCR repertoires. Per donor, three plates each were used for CD4 naive and CD4 memory, two for CD8 naive, and one for CD8 memory. Study-wide conclusions, independent of this receptor: Because the study included a small number of donors, the genetic and exposure-history diversity represented was limited. Pairwise subsampling indicated that sequencing depth was expected to affect the degree of clonotype sharing among donors. Across four donors, roughly 5.4% of naive CD4, roughly 3.4% of naive CD8, 2% to 2.5% of memory CD4, and 0.3% to 0.45% of memory CD8 clonotypes were shared. Larger estimated clonotype richness was generally found for naive subsets than for memory subsets. Sampling was restricted to blood, and TCR repertoires in tissues likely differ from the TCR repertoires found in blood. Even with the large sequencing depth, rarefaction of the sorted-subset datasets indicated that sequencing was incomplete. Clonotypes shared by all four sorted-subset donors showed higher generation probabilities than non-shared clonotypes.

Using the deep immunoSEQ assay, TCR CDR3 regions were amplified from genomic DNA by multiplex PCR. Extracted genomic DNA from each cell subset was distributed evenly across all wells of several immunoSEQ 96-well plates, and each plate was treated as a replicate. For sorted subsets, each replicate PCR was loaded with 200 ng genomic DNA, equivalent to 32,000 or so T cell genomes. Purified libraries were measured with a Qubit 3.0 fluorometer, size-checked on a Bioanalyzer 2100, and measured again with the KAPA Library Quantification kit. Each immunoSEQ 96-well plate was sequenced on its own single-read 150-cycle Illumina NextSeq 550 flow cell. Regarding the original processing steps: Because the immunoSEQ output included only junctional sequences and no quality scores, the filtering could not be the same as the filtering used for full-length reads. Sequences were annotated with PyIR, a Python wrapper for IgBLAST v1.9, and V/J genes and CDR3 were assigned using IMGT germline references. Reads with weak V/J assignments (E-value above 1e-6), missing CDR3, stop codons, out-of-frame junctions, or ambiguous translated residues were removed. V3J clonotypes were defined by identical inferred V gene, J gene, and CDR3 amino acid sequence. The percentage overlap between two repertoires was calculated by dividing the number of shared unique clonotypes by the size of the smaller repertoire. Three approaches were used to assess repertoire richness: RTK rarefaction, the Chao1 estimator, and Recon v2.1 estimates of unobserved clonotypes. Generation probabilities were computed with OLGA for all TCRbeta clonotypes obtained by the gDNA method from a few donors. In its TCRdb copy, this immuneACCESS table keeps in-frame sequences only and misses some clones. Where compared with another copy, unresolved V genes explain less than half of these, and the others have no known cause. From that table come the V and J calls and clone size; the DNA was used to work out D and trimming. The sample profile shows approximately 2,000,000 clones; 92% of them were found once. Jointly, the top ten make up approximately 0.41% of the sample.

Via the germline V gene, CDR1 is MRHNA and CDR2 SNTAGT. Counted from cysteine to phenylalanine, this CDR3 has 13 amino acids. CDR3 DNA is the only sequence kept; it has 39 bases, read in frame from the first base. The trim is 1 base for V and 4 bases for J, with a gap of 8 bases between the germline ends. Donors were healthy HIV-negative adults with no recently reported acute infections or vaccinations. Every donor was a Caucasian adult living in Nashville, Tennessee, USA. Magnetic negative selection was used to enrich CD4+ T cells, after which naive cells were positively selected on CD45RA and the negative fraction became the memory subset. Blood was obtained by leukapheresis, after which PBMCs were separated by Ficoll-Histopaque density gradient centrifugation and cryopreserved in liquid nitrogen vapor phase. Purity and quantity of every magnetically sorted T cell population were checked by analytical flow cytometry. Genomic DNA was isolated from each sorted fraction and quantified by UV absorbance on a Nanodrop 2000c.

The TCR was taken from a man younger than 35 in good health. Some clones in this sample may be carry-over from other donors' samples. The rearrangement combines TRBV6-4 with TRBJ2-7; no D gene call is confident. Sequenced material: naive CD4+ T cells from PBMCs. This specimen's cell subset or site label, per the study, means: CD45RA+ positively selected. The CDR3 reads as follows: CASSDCLRYEQYF. The nucleotides are TGTGCCAGCAGTGACTGCCTCCGATACGAGCAGTACTTC.